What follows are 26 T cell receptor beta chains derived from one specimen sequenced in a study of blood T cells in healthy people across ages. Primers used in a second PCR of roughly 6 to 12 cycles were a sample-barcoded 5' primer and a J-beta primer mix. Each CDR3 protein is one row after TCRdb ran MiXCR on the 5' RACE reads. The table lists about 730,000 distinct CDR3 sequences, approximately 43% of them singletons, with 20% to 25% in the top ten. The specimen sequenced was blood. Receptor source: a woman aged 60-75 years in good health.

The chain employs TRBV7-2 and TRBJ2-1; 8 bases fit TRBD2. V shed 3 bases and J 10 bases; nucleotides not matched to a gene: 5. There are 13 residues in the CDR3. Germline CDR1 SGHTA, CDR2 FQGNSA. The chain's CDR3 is CASSLLAGYEQFF. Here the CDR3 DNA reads TGTGCCAGCAGCTTGTTAGCGGGATACGAGCAGTTCTTC.

In DNA, the CDR3 is TGTGCCAGCAGCTCTCGAGGGGGGGCGAATGAGCAGTTCTTC. It yields the protein CASSSRGGANEQFF. This rearrangement joins TRBV7-2 to TRBJ2-1; D perhaps matches TRBD2 (7 bases). Per germline, CDR1 SGHTA and CDR2 FQGNSA. CDR3 length equals 14 residues. V dropped 4 bases and J dropped 7 bases, with 14 bases sitting between them.

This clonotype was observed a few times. CDR3 sequence (DNA): TGTGCCAGCTCACCATCCCGAGCGGGAGGGCGCAATGAGCAGTACTTC. It is translated as CASSPSRAGGRNEQYF. J is TRBJ2-5 and V is TRBV18; the match to TRBD2 covers 10 bases. V shed 2 bases and J 11 bases; nucleotides not matched to a gene: 14. This CDR3 region has 16 residues. CDR1 is KGHSH and CDR2 is LQKENI in the germline V gene.

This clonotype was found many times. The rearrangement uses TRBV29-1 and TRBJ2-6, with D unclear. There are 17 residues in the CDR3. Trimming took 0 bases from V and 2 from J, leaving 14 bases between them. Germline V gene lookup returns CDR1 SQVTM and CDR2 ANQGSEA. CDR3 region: CSVEDHGSGPGANVLTF. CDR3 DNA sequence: TGCAGCGTTGAAGACCACGGATCTGGGCCTGGGGCCAACGTCCTGACTTTC.

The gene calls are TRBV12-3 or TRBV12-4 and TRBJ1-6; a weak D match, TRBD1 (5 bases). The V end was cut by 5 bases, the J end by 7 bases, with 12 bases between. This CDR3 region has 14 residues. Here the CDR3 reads CASSPPGPNSPLHF. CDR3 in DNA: TGTGCCAGCAGTCCCCCGGGGCCCAATTCACCCCTCCACTTT.

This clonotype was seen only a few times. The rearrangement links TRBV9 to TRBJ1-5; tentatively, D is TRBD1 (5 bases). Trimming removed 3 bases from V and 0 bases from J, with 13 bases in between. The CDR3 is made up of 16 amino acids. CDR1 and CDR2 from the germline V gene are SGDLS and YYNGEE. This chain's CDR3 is CASSGGTVDSNQPQHF. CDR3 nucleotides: TGTGCCAGCAGCGGGGGGACGGTGGATAGCAATCAGCCCCAGCATTTT.

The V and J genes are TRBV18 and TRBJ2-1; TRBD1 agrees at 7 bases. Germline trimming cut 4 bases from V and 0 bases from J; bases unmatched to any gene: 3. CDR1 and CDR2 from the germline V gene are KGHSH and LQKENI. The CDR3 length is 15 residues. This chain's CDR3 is CASSRGQISYNEQFF. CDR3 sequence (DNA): TGTGCCAGCTCACGGGGACAGATCTCCTACAATGAGCAGTTCTTC.

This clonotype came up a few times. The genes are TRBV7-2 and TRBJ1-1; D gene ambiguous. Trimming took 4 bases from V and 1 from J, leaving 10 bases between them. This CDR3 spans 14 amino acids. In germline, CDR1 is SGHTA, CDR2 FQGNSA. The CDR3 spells CASSSPLPNTEAFF. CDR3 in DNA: TGTGCCAGCAGCTCCCCGCTGCCGAACACTGAAGCTTTCTTT.

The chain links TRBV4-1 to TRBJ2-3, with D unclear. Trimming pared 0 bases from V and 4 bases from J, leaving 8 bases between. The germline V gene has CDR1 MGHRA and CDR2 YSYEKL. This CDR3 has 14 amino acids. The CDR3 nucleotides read TGCGCCAGCAGCCAAGATAGGCAGGCAGATACGCAGTATTTT. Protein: CASSQDRQADTQYF.

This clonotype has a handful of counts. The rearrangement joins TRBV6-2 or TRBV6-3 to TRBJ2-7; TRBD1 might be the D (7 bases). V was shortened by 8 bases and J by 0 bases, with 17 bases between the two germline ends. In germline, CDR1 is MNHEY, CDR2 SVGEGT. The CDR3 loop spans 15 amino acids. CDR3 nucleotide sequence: TGTGCCAGCTCGAAGGCGGGACAGTACTCCTACGAGCAGTACTTC. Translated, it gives CASSKAGQYSYEQYF.

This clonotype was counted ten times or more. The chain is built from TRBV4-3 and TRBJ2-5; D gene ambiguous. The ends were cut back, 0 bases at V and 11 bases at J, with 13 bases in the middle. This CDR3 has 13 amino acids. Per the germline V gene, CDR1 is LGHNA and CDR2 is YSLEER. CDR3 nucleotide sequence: TGCGCCAGCAGCCAAGATTGGCGGCAGGAGCAGTACTTC. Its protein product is CASSQDWRQEQYF.

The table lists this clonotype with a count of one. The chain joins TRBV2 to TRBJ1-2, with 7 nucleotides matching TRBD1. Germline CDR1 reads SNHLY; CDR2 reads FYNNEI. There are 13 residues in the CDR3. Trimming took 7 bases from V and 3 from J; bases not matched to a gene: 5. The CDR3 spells CASIMGQHYGYTF. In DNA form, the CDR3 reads TGTGCCAGCATCATGGGACAGCACTATGGCTACACCTTC.

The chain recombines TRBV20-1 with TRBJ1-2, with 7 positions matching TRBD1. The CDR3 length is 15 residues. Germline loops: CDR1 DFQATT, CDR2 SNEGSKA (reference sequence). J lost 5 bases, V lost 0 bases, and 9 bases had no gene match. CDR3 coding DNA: TGCAGTGCTAGAGATCCCGAGACAGGGATTTATGGCTACACCTTC. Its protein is CSARDPETGIYGYTF.

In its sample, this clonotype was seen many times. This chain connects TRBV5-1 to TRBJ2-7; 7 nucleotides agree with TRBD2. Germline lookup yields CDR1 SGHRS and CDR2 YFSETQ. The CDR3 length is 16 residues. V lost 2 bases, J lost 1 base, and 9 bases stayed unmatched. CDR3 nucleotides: TGCGCCAGCAGCTTCGGGGCGGGAGCGAATTCCTACGAGCAGTACTTC. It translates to CASSFGAGANSYEQYF. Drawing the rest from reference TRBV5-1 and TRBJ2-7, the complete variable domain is KAGVTQTPRYLIKTRGQQVTLSCSPISGHRSVSWYQQTPGQGLQFLFEYFSETQRNKGNFPGRFSGRQFSNSRSEMNVSTLELGDSALYLCASSFGAGANSYEQYFGPGTRLTVT.

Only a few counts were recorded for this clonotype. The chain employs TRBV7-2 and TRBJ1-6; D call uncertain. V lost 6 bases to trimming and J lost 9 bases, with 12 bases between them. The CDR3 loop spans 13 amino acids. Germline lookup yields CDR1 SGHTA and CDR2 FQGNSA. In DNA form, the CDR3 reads TGTGCCAGCAGTTCTAGCACATTTTCACCCCTCCACTTT. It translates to CASSSSTFSPLHF. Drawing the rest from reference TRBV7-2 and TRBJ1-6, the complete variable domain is GAGVSQSPSNKVTEKGKDVELRCDPISGHTALYWYRQSLGQGLEFLIYFQGNSAPDKSGLPSDRFSAERTGGSVSTLTIQRTQQEDSAVYLCASSSSTFSPLHFGNGTRLTVT.

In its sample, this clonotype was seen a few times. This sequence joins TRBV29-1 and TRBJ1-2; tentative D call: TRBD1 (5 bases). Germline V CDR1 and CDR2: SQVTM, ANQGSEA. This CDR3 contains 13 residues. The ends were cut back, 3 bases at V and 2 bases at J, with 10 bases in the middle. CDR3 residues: CSVDPGQNYGYTF. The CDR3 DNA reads TGCAGCGTTGACCCAGGGCAAAACTATGGCTACACCTTC.

The CDR3 DNA sequence: TGCAGTGCTAGAGATAGAAAACAGGGGTTCTCCTACGAGCAGTTCTTC. Its translation is CSARDRKQGFSYEQFF. This chain uses TRBV20-1 with TRBJ2-1, with TRBD1 identical over 7 bases. CDR3 length: 16 amino acids. Trimming at V came to 0 bases and at J to 10 bases, leaving 15 bases not matched to a gene. Germline V CDR1 and CDR2: DFQATT, SNEGSKA (reference sequence).

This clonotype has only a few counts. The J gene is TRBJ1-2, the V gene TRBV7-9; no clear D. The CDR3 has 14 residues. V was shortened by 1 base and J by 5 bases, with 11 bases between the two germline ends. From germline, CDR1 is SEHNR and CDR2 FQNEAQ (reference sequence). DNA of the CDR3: TGTGCCAGCAGCTTAGGGACGGCGTTTTATGGCTACACCTTC. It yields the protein CASSLGTAFYGYTF.

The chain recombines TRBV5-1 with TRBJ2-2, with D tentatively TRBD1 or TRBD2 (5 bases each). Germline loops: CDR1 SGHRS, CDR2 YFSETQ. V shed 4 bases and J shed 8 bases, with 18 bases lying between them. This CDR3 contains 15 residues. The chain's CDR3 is CASSHGTSGSGELFF. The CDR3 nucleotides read TGCGCCAGCAGCCACGGGACCTCTGGTTCGGGGGAGCTGTTTTTT.

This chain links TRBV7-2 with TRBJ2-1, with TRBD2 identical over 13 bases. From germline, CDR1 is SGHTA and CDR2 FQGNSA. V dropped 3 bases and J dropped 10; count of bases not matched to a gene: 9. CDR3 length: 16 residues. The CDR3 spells CASSFPLAGGPSEQFF. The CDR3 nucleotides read TGTGCCAGCAGCTTCCCACTAGCGGGAGGGCCTAGCGAGCAGTTCTTC.

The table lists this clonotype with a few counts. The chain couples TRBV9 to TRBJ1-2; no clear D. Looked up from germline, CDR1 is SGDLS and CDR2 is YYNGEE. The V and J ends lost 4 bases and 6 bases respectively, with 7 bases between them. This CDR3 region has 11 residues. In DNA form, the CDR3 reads TGTGCCAGCAGCCGCGGAGATGGCTACACCTTC. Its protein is CASSRGDGYTF. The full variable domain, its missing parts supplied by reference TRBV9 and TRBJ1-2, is DSGVTQTPKHLITATGQRVTLRCSPRSGDLSVYWYQQSLDQGLQFLIQYYNGEERAKGNILERFSAQQFPDLHSELNLSSLELGDSALYFCASSRGDGYTFGSGTRLTVV.

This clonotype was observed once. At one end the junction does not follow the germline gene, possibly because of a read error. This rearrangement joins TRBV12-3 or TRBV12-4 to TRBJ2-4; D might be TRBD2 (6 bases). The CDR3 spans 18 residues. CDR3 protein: CAGSLAGLSGESKNIQYF. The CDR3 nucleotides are TGTGCCGGCAGTTTAGCAGGTTTGTCGGGAGAGTCCAAAAACATTCAGTACTTC.

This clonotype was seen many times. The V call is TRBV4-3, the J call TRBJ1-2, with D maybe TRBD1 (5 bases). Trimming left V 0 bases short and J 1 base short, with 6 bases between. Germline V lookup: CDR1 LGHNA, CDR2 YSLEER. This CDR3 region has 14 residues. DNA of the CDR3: TGCGCCAGCAGCCAAGAGAGGGGTAACTATGGCTACACCTTC. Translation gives CASSQERGNYGYTF.

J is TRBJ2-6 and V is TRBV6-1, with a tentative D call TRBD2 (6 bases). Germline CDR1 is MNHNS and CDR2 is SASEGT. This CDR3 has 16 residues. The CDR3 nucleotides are TGTACCGGCAGTGAAGCCGGAGGGTCAGGGGCCAACGTCCTGACTTTC. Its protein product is CTGSEAGGSGANVLTF.

The CDR3 DNA sequence: TGCAGTGCCCTTCCGGTGCAGACCCAGTACTTC. Amino acid sequence: CSALPVQTQYF. The chain couples TRBV20-1 to TRBJ2-7; D is unclear. The better agreement between TRBJ2-5 and the DNA end casts doubt on the J call. Germline CDR1 and CDR2: DFQATT and SNEGSKA (reference sequence). The CDR3 covers 11 residues.

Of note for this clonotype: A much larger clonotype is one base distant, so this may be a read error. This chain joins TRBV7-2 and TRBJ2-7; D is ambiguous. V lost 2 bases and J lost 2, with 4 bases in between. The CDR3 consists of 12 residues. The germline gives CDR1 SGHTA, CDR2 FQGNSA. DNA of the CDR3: TGTGCCAGCAGCTTATGGCCCTACGAGCAGTACTTC. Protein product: CASSLWPYEQYF.